The clone carrying this T cell receptor beta chain was detected only once. Its antigen is undetermined. These data are taken from a study of a mutant IDH1 vaccine in newly diagnosed glioma. On the study more broadly: The timing of visit V12 was week 35, and that of visit V13 was week 47.

As to time point: week 35, safety follow-up. Vaccination comprised doses that each held 300 ug of mutant IDH1 20-mer peptide, plus topical imiquimod. Tumors from donors were new WHO grade 3 or 4 IDH1-mutant astrocytomas with ATRX loss. The assay was immunoSEQ multiplex PCR, and TCRdb's table has in-frame clones only and misses some. The sample yields more than 55,000 clones, 80% to 90% seen once. This CDR3 comprises 15 residues. The germline V gene has CDR1 SEHNR and CDR2 FQNEAQ (reference sequence). The V end lost 4 bases, the J end lost 7 bases, and 16 bases lay between the germline ends. Sequencing used PBMCs, obtained from a glioma patient whose treatment included an IDH1 peptide vaccine. The TCR comes from a man aged 25 to 40 with glioma. This sequence joins TRBV7-9 and TRBJ1-4; a weak D match, TRBD1 (6 bases). The CDR3 bases are TGTGCCAGCAGCTCCGCAGGGGACCCTAGTGAAAAACTGTTTTTT. Translated: CASSSAGDPSEKLFF.